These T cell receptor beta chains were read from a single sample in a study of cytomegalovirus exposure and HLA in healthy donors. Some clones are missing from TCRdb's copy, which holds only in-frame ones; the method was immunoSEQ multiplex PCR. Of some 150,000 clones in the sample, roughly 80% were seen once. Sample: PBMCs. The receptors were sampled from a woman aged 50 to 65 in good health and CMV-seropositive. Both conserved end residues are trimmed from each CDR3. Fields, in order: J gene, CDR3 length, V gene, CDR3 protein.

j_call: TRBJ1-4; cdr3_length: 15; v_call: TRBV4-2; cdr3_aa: ASSQDPRQSKDEKLF
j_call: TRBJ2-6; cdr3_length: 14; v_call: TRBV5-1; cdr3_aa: ASSPRQSSGANVLT
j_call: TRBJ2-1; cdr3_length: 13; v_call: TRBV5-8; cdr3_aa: ASSARLAGVGEQF
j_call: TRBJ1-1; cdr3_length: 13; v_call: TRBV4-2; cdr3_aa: ASSREIRGNTEAF
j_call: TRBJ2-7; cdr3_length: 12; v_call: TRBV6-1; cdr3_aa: ATLWVRGAYEQY
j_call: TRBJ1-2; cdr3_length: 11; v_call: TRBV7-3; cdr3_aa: ASSYRTGEGYT
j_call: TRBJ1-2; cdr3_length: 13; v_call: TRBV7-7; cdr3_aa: ASSPSPDSIYGYT
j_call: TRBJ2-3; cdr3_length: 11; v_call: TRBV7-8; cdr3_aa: ASSLVGADTQY
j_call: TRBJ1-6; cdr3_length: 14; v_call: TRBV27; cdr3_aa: ASRRGGQGGNSPLH
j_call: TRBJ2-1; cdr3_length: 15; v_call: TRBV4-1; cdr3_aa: ASSQTGTSGTYNEQF
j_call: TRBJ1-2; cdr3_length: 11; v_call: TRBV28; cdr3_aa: ASSSGANYGYT
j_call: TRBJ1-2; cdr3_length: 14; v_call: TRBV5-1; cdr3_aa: ASSLGTGQGVYGYT
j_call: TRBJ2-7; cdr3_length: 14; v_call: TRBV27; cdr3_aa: ASSLKVGLVVYEQY
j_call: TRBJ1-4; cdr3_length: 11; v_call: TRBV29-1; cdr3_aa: SVGQPDNEKLF
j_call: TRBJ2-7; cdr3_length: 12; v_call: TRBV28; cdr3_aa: ASTYSGGSYEQY
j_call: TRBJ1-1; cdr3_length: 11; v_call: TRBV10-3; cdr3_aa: AIKDRLGTEAF
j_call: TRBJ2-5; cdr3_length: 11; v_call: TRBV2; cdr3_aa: ASSRGRTETQY
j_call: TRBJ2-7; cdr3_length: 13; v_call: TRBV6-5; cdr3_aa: ASSLQPGQGYEQY
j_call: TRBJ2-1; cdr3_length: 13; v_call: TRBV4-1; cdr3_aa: ASSYQTSGWNEQF
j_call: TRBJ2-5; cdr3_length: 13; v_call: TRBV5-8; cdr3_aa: ASSQDHGGQETQY
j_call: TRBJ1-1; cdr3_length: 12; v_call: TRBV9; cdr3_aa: ASSVGQINTEAF
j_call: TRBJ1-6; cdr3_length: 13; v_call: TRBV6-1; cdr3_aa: ASSEAGPPNSPLH
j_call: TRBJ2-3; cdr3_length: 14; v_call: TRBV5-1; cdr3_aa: ASSRDLARSTDTQY
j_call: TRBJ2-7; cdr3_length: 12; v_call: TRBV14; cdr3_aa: ASSQVQGAYEQY
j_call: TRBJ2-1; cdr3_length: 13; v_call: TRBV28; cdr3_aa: ASSLSGSSYNEQF
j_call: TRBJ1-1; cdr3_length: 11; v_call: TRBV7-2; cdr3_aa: ASSFSGDTEAF
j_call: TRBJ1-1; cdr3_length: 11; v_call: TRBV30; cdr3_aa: AWSVQTNTEAF
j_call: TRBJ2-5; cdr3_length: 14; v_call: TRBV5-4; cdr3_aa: ASSLPGTSGEETQY
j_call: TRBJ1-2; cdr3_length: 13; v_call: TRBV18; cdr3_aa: ASSLGTGGREGYT
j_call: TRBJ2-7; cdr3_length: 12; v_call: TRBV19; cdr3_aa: ASSTGTRRYEQY
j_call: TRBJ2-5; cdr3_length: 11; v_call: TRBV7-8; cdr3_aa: ASSLRAEGTQY
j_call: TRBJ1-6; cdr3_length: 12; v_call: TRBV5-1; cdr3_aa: ASSLSRGNSPLH
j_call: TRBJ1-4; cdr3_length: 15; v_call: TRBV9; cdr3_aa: ASSVGTPNPLNEKLF
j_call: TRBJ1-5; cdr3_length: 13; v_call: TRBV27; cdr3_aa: ASSFGTGGNQPQH
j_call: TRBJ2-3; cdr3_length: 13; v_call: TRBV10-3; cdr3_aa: AIRGTGLGTDTQY
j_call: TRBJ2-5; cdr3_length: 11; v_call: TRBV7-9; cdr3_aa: SSTGDWQETQY
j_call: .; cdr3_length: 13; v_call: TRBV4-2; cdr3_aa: ASSPTSGETYEQY
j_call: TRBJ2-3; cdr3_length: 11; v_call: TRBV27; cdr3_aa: ASSFGRADTQY
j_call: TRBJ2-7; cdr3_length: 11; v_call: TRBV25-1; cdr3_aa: ASTARQGLEQY
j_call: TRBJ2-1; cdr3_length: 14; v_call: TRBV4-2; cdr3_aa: ASSQVFGRGVDEQF
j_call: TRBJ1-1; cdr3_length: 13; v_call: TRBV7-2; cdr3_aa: ASSLRLGVNTEAF
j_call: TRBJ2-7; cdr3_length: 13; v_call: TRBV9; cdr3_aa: ASSLGLATSYEQY
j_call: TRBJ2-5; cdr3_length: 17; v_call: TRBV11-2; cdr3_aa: ASSPRESSGVGDLETQY
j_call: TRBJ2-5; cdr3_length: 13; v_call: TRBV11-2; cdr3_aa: ASSFPQEGFGTQY
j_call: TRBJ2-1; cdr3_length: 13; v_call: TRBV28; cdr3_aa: ASRTSGGFYNEQF
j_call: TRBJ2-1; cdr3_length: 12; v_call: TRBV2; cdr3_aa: ASRPSGTRGEQF
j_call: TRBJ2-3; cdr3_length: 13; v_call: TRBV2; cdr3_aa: ASNGLAGGTDTQY
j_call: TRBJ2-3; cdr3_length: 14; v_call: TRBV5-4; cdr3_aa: ASSSERGRSTDTQY
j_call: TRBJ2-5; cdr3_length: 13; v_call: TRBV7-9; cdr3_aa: ASSRGQDLQETQY
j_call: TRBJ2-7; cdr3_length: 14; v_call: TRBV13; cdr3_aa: ASSLGPAGVSYEQY
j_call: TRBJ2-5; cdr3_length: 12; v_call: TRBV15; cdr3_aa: ATSRDRYQETQY
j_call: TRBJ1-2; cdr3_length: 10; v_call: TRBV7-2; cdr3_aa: ASTQWEYGYT
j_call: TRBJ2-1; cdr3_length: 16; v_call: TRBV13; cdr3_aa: ASSLQGGRSYGYNEQF
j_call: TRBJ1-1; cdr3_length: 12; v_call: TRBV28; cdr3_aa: ASSPHRVYTEAF
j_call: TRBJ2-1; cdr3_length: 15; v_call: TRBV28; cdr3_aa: ASSSSQLDRYVNEQF
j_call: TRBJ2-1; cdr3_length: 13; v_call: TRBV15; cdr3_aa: ATSRDGATYNEQF
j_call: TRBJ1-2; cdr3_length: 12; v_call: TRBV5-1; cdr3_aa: ASSLGQGDYGYT
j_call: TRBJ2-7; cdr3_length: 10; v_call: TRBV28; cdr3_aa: SSRWAGYEQY
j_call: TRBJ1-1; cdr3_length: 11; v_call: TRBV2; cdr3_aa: ASDRGLDTEAF
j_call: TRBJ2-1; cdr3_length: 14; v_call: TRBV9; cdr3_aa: ASSVGVAGGPDEQF